The 9 T cell receptor beta chains below all came from one sample that was sequenced in a study of siplizumab effects on memory and regulatory T cells. Assay: immunoSEQ multiplex PCR; the TCRdb copy retains only in-frame clones and omits some. This table has tens of thousands of clones, roughly 85% appearing once. The sample taken for sequencing was memory CD4+ T cells sorted from blood. The receptor source for this set is a human donor in good health.

The rearrangement joins TRBV5-6 to TRBJ2-3, with D perhaps given as TRBD1 or TRBD2 (5 bases each). This CDR3 has 15 residues. The germline V gene encodes CDR1 SGHDT and CDR2 YYEEEE. V was pared by 4 bases and J by 0 bases, with 12 bases between. The CDR3: CASSTGTASTDTQYF. The CDR3 bases are TGTGCCAGCAGCACCGGGACCGCTAGCACAGATACGCAGTATTTT. Combining the CDR3 with reference TRBV5-6 and TRBJ2-3 gives the whole variable domain DAGVTQSPTHLIKTRGQQVTLRCSPKSGHDTVSWYQQALGQGPQFIFQYYEEEERQRGNFPDRFSGHQFPNYSSELNVNALLLGDSALYLCASSTGTASTDTQYFGPGTRLTVL.

This clone was picked up a small number of times. V is TRBV7-8 and J is TRBJ2-6, with unresolved D. Germline CDR1 reads SGHVS; CDR2 reads FQNEAQ. V lost 5 bases and J 0 bases, leaving 11 bases between the germline ends. CDR3 size: 16 residues. Here the CDR3 reads CASSRQDFSGANVLTF. The CDR3 DNA reads as TGTGCCAGCAGCCGACAAGACTTCTCTGGGGCCAACGTCCTGACTTTC.

For the CDR3, the DNA is TGCGCCAGCAGCCCCGGAGGGGATTGGGGTGAAAAACTGTTTTTT. It encodes CASSPGGDWGEKLFF. The chain carries TRBV5-1 and TRBJ1-4; TRBD1 might be the D (5 bases). This CDR3 is 15 amino acids long. Trimming removed 4 bases at V and 7 bases at J, with 17 bases between. CDR1 SGHRS and CDR2 YFSETQ come from the germline V gene.

V gene TRBV18 combines with J gene TRBJ1-6; 11 nucleotides align to TRBD1. This CDR3 spans 15 amino acids. The V gene's germline CDR1 is KGHSH and CDR2 LQKENI. The V segment lost 2 bases and the J segment 13 bases; nucleotides outside the gene matches: 7. CDR3 sequence reads: CASSPRTGGAEPLHF. CDR3 in DNA: TGTGCCAGCTCACCAAGGACAGGGGGCGCAGAGCCCCTCCACTTT. Based on the CDR3 plus reference TRBV18 and TRBJ1-6, the full variable domain is NAGVMQNPRHLVRRRGQEARLRCSPMKGHSHVYWYRQLPEEGLKFMVYLQKENIIDESGMPKERFSAEFPKEGPSILRIQQVVRGDSAAYFCASSPRTGGAEPLHFGNGTRLTVT.

The chain uses TRBV18 and TRBJ1-3; the D is unclear. Germline CDR1 KGHSH, CDR2 LQKENI. Trimming left V 0 bases short and J 8 bases short, with 8 bases between. There are 13 residues in the CDR3. This chain's CDR3 is CASSPPEAYTIYF. The CDR3 DNA reads TGTGCCAGCTCACCACCGGAGGCGTACACCATATATTTT. The full variable domain, completed using reference TRBV18 and TRBJ1-3, is NAGVMQNPRHLVRRRGQEARLRCSPMKGHSHVYWYRQLPEEGLKFMVYLQKENIIDESGMPKERFSAEFPKEGPSILRIQQVVRGDSAAYFCASSPPEAYTIYFGEGSWLTVV.

V usage is TRBV5-1 and J usage is TRBJ1-1; 7 bases are shared with TRBD1. Germline-derived CDR1 and CDR2 are SGHRS and YFSETQ. V lost 2 bases, J lost 4 bases, and 8 bases stayed unmatched. This CDR3 contains 15 residues. CDR3: CASSLMTGQGTEAFF. The CDR3 DNA follows: TGCGCCAGCAGCTTAATGACAGGGCAGGGCACTGAAGCTTTCTTT.

This chain connects TRBV28 to TRBJ1-5, with 9 nucleotides matching TRBD1. V lost 5 bases and J lost 2; bases outside the gene matches: 7. This CDR3 spans 16 amino acids. Germline lookup yields CDR1 MDHEN and CDR2 SYDVKM. The chain's CDR3 is CASSELQGARNQPQHF. CDR3 DNA sequence: TGTGCCAGCAGTGAGTTACAGGGGGCTCGCAATCAGCCCCAGCATTTT.

The CDR3 sequence: CASSLGQGAETQYF. The DNA for the CDR3 is TGCGCCAGCAGCTTGGGACAGGGGGCAGAGACCCAGTACTTC. V and J are TRBV5-1 and TRBJ2-5; 10 bases line up with TRBD1. V shed 0 bases and J 4 bases; nucleotides not matched to a gene: 0. The germline gives CDR1 SGHRS, CDR2 YFSETQ. CDR3 length: 14 residues.

This chain links TRBV6-1 with TRBJ2-6; the D gene could be TRBD1 or TRBD2 (6 bases each). The CDR3 is made up of 15 amino acids. V shed 6 bases and J shed 0 bases, with 9 bases lying between them. Germline V gives CDR1 MNHNS, CDR2 SASEGT. The CDR3 region has the DNA TGTGCCAGCAGGGGGGGCGGCTCTGGGGCCAACGTCCTGACTTTC. Translation: CASRGGGSGANVLTF.